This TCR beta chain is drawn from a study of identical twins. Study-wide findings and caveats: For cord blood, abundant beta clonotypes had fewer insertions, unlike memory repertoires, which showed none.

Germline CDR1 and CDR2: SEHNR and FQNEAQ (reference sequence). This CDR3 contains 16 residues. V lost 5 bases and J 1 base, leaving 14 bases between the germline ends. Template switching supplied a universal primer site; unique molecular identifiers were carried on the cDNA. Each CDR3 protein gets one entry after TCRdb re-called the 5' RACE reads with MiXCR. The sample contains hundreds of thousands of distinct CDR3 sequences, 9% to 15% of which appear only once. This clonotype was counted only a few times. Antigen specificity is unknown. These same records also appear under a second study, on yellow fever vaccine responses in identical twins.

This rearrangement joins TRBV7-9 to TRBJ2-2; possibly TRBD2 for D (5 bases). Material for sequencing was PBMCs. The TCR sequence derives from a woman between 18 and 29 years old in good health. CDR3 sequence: CASSAPSSRNTGELFF. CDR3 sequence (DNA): TGTGCCAGCAGCGCCCCTAGCTCAAGGAACACCGGGGAGCTGTTTTTT.